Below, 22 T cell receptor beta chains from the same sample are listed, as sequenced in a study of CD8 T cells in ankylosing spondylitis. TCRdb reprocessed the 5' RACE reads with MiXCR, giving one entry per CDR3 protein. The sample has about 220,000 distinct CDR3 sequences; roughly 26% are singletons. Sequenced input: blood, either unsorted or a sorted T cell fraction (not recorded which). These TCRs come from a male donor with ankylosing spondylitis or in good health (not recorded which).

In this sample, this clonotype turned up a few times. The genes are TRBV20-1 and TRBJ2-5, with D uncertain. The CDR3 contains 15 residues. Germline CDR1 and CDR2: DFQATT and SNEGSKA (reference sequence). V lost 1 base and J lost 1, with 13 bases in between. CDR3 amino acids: CSARGPGPGQETQYF. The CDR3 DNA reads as TGCAGTGCTAGAGGACCGGGTCCCGGCCAAGAGACCCAGTACTTC.

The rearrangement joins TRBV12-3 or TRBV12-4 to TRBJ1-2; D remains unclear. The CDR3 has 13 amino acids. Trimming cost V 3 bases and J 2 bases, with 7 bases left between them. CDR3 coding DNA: TGTGCCAGCAGTTTTTCGGCGAACTATGGCTACACCTTC. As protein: CASSFSANYGYTF.

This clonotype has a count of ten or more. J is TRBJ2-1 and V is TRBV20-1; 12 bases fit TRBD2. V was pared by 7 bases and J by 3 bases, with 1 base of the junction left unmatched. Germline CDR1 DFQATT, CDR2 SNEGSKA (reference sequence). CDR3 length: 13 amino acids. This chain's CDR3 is CSVTSGSYNEQFF. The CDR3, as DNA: TGCAGTGTGACTAGCGGGAGCTACAATGAGCAGTTCTTC.

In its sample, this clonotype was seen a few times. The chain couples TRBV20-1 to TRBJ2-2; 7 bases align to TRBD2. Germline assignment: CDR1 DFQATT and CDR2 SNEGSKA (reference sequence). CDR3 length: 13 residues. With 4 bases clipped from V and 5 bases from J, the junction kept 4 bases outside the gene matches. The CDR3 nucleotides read TGCAGTGCTACAGCCGGGGGGACCGGGGAGCTGTTTTTT. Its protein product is CSATAGGTGELFF.

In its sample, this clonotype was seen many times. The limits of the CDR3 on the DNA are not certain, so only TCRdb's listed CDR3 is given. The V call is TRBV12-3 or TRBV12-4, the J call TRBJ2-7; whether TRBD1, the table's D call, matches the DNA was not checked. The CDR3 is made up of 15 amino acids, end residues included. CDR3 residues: CASSFFGQKDHEQYF.

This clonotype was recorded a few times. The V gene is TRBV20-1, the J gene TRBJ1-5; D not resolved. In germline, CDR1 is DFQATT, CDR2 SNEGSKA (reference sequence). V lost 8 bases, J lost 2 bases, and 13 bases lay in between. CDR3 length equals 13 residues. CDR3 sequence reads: CSCKGMRNQPQHF. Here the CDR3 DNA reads TGCAGTTGCAAGGGTATGCGCAATCAGCCCCAGCATTTT.

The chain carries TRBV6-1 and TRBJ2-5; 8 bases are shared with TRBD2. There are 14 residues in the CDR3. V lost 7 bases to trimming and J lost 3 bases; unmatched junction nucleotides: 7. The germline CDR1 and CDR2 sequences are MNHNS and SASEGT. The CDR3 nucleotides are TGTGCCAGCATCTCGGGAGGGACAAAAGAGACCCAGTACTTC. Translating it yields CASISGGTKETQYF.

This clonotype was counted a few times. CDR3 DNA sequence: TGCAGTGCTAGCCGGGACTTAGGTGGTGTGGAGCAGTACTTC. This sequence encodes CSASRDLGGVEQYF. The chain recombines TRBV20-1 with TRBJ2-7; TRBD2 might be the D (6 bases). The CDR3 length is 14 residues. Germline V CDR1 and CDR2: DFQATT, SNEGSKA (reference sequence). V lost 3 bases to trimming and J lost 7 bases, with 19 bases between them.

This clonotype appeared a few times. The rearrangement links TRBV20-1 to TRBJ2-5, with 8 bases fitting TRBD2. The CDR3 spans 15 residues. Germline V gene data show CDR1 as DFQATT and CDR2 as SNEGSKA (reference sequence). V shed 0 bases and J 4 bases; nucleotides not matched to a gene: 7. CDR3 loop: CSARDGAGGGETQYF. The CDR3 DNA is TGCAGTGCTAGAGATGGCGCGGGAGGTGGAGAGACCCAGTACTTC.

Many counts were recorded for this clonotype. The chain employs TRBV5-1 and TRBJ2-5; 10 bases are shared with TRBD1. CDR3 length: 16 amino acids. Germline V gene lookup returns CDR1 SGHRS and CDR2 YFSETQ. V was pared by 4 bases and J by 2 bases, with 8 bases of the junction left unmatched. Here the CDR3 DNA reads TGCGCCAGCAGCCTAACGGGACAGGGGATGCAAGAGACCCAGTACTTC. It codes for CASSLTGQGMQETQYF.

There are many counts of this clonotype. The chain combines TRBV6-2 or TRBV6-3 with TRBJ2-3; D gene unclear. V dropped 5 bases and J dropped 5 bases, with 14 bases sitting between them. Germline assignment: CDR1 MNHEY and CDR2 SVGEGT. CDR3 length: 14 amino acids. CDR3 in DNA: TGTGCCAGCAGTATTGGTAGTCTTGAAGATACGCAGTATTTT. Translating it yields CASSIGSLEDTQYF.

In DNA, the CDR3 is TGCAGCGCGACAGGGTCCTACGAGCAGTACTTC. Protein product: CSATGSYEQYF. The V gene is TRBV29-1, the J gene TRBJ2-7, with 7 bases lining up with TRBD1. CDR1 and CDR2 from the germline V gene are SQVTM and ANQGSEA. V shed 7 bases and J 1 base; nucleotides not matched to a gene: 1. CDR3 length: 11 residues.

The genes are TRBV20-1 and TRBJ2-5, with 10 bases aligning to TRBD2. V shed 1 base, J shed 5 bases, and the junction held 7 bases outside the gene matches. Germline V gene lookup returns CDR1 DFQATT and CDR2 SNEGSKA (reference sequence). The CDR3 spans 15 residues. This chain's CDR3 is CSARGTSGNGETQYF. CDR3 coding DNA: TGCAGTGCTAGAGGCACTAGCGGGAACGGGGAGACCCAGTACTTC.

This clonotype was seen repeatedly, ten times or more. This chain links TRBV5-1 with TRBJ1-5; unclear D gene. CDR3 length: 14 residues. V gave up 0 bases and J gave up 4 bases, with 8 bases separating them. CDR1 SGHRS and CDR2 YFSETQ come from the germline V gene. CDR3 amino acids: CASSLEGPNQPQHF. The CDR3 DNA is TGCGCCAGCAGCTTGGAGGGCCCAAATCAGCCCCAGCATTTT.

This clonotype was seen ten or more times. The CDR3 DNA reads TGCAGTGCTAGTTTGAGCATTGAACATTGGGAGCAGTACTTC. Translation gives CSASLSIEHWEQYF. This rearrangement joins TRBV20-1 to TRBJ2-7; no definite D call. V was trimmed by 3 bases and J by 7 bases, leaving 19 bases between them. The CDR3 is 14 amino acids. Germline CDR1 DFQATT, CDR2 SNEGSKA (reference sequence).

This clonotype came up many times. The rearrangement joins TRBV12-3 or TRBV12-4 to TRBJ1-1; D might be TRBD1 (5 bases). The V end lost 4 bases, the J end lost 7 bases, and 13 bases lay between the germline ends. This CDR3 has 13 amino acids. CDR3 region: CASSSQAGGEAFF. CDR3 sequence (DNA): TGTGCCAGCAGTTCACAGGCAGGAGGTGAAGCTTTCTTT.

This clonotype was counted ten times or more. The DNA for the CDR3 is TGCAGTGCTAGAGATCAAAGGGGGAAGAGCTCCTATAATTCACCCCTCCACTTT. It translates to CSARDQRGKSSYNSPLHF. The chain has TRBV20-1 and TRBJ1-6; D is possibly TRBD1 (6 bases). Germline values: CDR1 DFQATT, CDR2 SNEGSKA (reference sequence). Trimming took off 0 bases at V and 0 bases at J, with 15 bases between the two ends. This CDR3 contains 18 residues.

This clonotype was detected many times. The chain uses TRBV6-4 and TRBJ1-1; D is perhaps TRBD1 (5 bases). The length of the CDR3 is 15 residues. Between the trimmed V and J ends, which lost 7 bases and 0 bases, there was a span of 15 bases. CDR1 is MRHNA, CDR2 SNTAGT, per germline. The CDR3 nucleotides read TGTGCCAGCAAGAAGGAAGACAGTCTGAACACTGAAGCTTTCTTT. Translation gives CASKKEDSLNTEAFF.

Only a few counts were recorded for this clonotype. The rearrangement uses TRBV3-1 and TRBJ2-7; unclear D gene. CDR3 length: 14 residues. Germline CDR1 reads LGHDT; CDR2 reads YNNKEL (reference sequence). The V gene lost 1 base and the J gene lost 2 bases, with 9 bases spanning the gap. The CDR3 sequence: CASSQGLSTYEQYF. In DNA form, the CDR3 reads TGTGCCAGCAGCCAAGGGCTCTCAACCTACGAGCAGTACTTC.

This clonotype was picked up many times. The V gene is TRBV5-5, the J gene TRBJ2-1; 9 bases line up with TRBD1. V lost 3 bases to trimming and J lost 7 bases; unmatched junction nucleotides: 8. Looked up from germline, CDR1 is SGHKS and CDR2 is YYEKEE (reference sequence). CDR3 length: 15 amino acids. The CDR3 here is CASSSGGTGQNEQFF. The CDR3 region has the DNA TGTGCCAGCAGCTCCGGAGGGACAGGGCAGAATGAGCAGTTCTTC.

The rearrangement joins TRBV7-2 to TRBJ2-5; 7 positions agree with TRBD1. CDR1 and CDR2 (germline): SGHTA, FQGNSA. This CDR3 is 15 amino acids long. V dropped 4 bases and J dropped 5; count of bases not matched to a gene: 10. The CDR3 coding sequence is TGTGCCAGCAGCTGGGGGTCGGTAGGGGGCGAGACCCAGTACTTC. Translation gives CASSWGSVGGETQYF.

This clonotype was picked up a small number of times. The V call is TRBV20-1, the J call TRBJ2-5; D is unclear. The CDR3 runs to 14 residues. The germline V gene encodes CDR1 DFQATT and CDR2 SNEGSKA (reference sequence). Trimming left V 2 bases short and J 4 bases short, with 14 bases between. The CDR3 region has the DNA TGCAGTGCTAGACAAACATTGGGTCGAGAGACCCAGTACTTC. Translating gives CSARQTLGRETQYF.